This entry lists 20 T cell receptor beta chains sequenced from one sample in a study of cytomegalovirus exposure and HLA in healthy donors (dated by TCRdb to about 2017). The library was obtained by the immunoSEQ multiplex PCR assay. For the multiplex PCR, a mixture combining 60 forward primers for TCR Vbeta segments and 13 reverse primers for TCR Jbeta segments was used. The source is immuneACCESS, and TCRdb retained only in-frame sequences with V and J called. Part of the clones is not carried over; for the studies checked, unresolved V genes explain less than half of this, and the remainder is unexplained. This sample has 95,000 to 150,000 clones in its table, and roughly 80% of those were observed once. The ten largest clones add up to approximately 11% of the sample. The specimen was PBMCs. The source is a young man in good health and CMV-seropositive.

The chain links TRBV27 to TRBJ2-2, with a possible D match to TRBD1 (5 bases). CDR1 and CDR2 from the germline V gene are MNHEY and SMNVEV (reference sequence). The CDR3 loop spans 12 amino acids. V was clipped by 6 bases and J by 6 bases, with 8 bases between them. CDR3 residues: CASRTRAGELFF. The CDR3 nucleotides read TGTGCCAGCAGAACCAGGGCCGGGGAGCTGTTTTTT.

This chain connects TRBV5-1 to TRBJ2-7; the match to TRBD1 covers 8 bases. This CDR3 is 15 amino acids long. Germline CDR1 is SGHRS and CDR2 is YFSETQ. With 4 bases clipped from V and 2 bases from J, the junction kept 8 bases outside the gene matches. This CDR3 reads CASSPRQGLTYEQYF. CDR3 bases: TGCGCCAGCAGCCCACGACAGGGGCTTACCTACGAGCAGTACTTC.

This chain links TRBV7-9 with TRBJ2-7; TRBD1 agrees at 9 bases. The CDR3 length is 15 residues. CDR1 is SEHNR, CDR2 FQNEAQ, per germline (reference sequence). After removal of 1 base from V and 4 bases from J, the junction contained 5 bases not matched to a gene. CDR3 protein: CASSLEQGAVYEQYF. In DNA, the CDR3 is TGTGCCAGCAGCTTAGAACAGGGGGCTGTGTACGAGCAGTACTTC.

The V call is TRBV9, the J call TRBJ2-1; 8 bases are shared with TRBD1. Trimming cost V 3 bases and J 6 bases; bases outside gene matches: 8. This CDR3 is 15 amino acids long. In germline, CDR1 is SGDLS, CDR2 YYNGEE. The CDR3 bases are TGTGCCAGCAGCGCGCAGGGACAGGTTCTCAATGAGCAGTTCTTC. It is translated as CASSAQGQVLNEQFF.

The chain combines TRBV2 with TRBJ2-7; D may be TRBD1 (6 bases). The CDR3 contains 14 residues. CDR1 SNHLY and CDR2 FYNNEI come from the germline V gene. Trimming removed 4 bases at V and 0 bases at J, with 10 bases between. The CDR3 DNA reads TGTGCCAGCAGTGTCACAGGGAGCTCCTACGAGCAGTACTTC. It codes for CASSVTGSSYEQYF.

In this sample, this clone turned up a few times. The chain carries TRBV19 and TRBJ1-2; TRBD1 agrees at 9 bases. This CDR3 region has 16 residues. The V and J ends lost 8 bases and 8 bases, in that order; junction bases with no gene match: 18. Germline values: CDR1 LNHDA, CDR2 SQIVND (reference sequence). The chain's CDR3 is CASCNIGTGKIRGYTF. In DNA, the CDR3 is TGTGCCAGTTGCAATATAGGGACAGGGAAGATTCGGGGCTACACCTTC. The complete variable domain, with remaining parts taken from reference TRBV19 and TRBJ1-2, reads DGGITQSPKYLFRKEGQNVTLSCEQNLNHDAMYWYRQDPGQGLRLIYYSQIVNDFQKGDIAEGYSVSREKKESFPLTVTSAQKNPTAFYLCASCNIGTGKIRGYTFGSGTRLTVV.

This clone was counted a single time. CDR3 residues: CASSLQPQDGYTF. The DNA of the CDR3 is TGTGCCAGCAGCCTTCAGCCCCAGGATGGCTACACCTTC. The V gene is TRBV6-5, the J gene TRBJ1-2, with D uncertain. Germline V gives CDR1 MNHEY, CDR2 SVGAGI. The CDR3 consists of 13 residues. V lost 6 bases and J lost 6, with 14 bases in between.

This clone was detected only a few times. This chain joins TRBV18 and TRBJ1-1; D is possibly TRBD1 (5 bases). The length of the CDR3 is 17 residues. The germline V gene encodes CDR1 KGHSH and CDR2 LQKENI. V was clipped by 2 bases and J by 0 bases, with 16 bases between them. This CDR3 reads CASSPNPQGVLNTEAFF. The DNA of the CDR3 is TGTGCCAGCTCACCAAATCCCCAGGGTGTTCTGAACACTGAAGCTTTCTTT.

The chain links TRBV29-1 to TRBJ2-7, with a weak D call TRBD1 (5 bases). Trimming removed 6 bases from V and 2 bases from J, with 14 bases in between. This CDR3 is 13 amino acids long. The germline gives CDR1 SQVTM, CDR2 ANQGSEA. CDR3 residues: CSVRRQTTYEQYF. CDR3 nucleotides: TGCAGCGTCCGCCGACAGACGACCTACGAGCAGTACTTC.

The chain uses TRBV15 and TRBJ2-7; 10 bases line up with TRBD1. Per the germline V gene, CDR1 is LNHNV and CDR2 is YYDKDF (reference sequence). The CDR3 contains 15 residues. V was clipped by 5 bases and J by 2 bases; unmatched bases: 6. The CDR3 DNA follows: TGTGCCACCAGCGAAGGGACAGGGGAAACCTACGAGCAGTACTTC. This translates into CATSEGTGETYEQYF.

The chain joins TRBV28 to TRBJ1-5, with D possibly being TRBD1 (5 bases). This CDR3 has 13 amino acids. Per germline, CDR1 MDHEN and CDR2 SYDVKM. Trimming removed 5 bases from V and 9 bases from J, with 14 bases in between. As DNA, the CDR3 is TGTGCCAGCAGTCTTACAGGTCTATGGCCCCAGCATTTT. It translates to CASSLTGLWPQHF.

This clone was seen more than once but under ten times. The chain has TRBV5-6 and TRBJ2-7; D is uncertain. The germline gives CDR1 SGHDT, CDR2 YYEEEE. The ends were cut back, 0 bases at V and 5 bases at J, with 9 bases in the middle. The CDR3 covers 13 residues. The DNA of the CDR3 is TGTGCCAGCAGCTTGGCTGGGCGCGACGAGCAGTACTTC. Its translation is CASSLAGRDEQYF.

The J gene is TRBJ2-1, the V gene TRBV27, with D perhaps TRBD1 (6 bases). Germline-derived CDR1 and CDR2 are MNHEY and SMNVEV (reference sequence). The CDR3 is made up of 16 amino acids. V dropped 5 bases and J dropped 0 bases, with 14 bases sitting between them. The CDR3 sequence is CASSPRTASSYNEQFF. As DNA, the CDR3 is TGTGCCAGCAGTCCCCGGACAGCGAGCTCCTACAATGAGCAGTTCTTC.

This chain uses TRBV5-6 with TRBJ2-1; TRBD2 agrees at 7 bases. Unmatched junction bases numbered 1, after V lost 7 bases and J lost 6 bases. Looked up from germline, CDR1 is SGHDT and CDR2 is YYEEEE. CDR3 length: 11 amino acids. CDR3 coding DNA: TGTGCCAGCGGGGGGGGCAATGAGCAGTTCTTC. Translation: CASGGGNEQFF.

The CDR3 protein is CAWGSASVYYEQYF. Here the CDR3 DNA reads TGTGCCTGGGGGTCGGCTAGCGTATACTACGAGCAGTACTTC. The chain combines TRBV30 with TRBJ2-7; TRBD2 is a possible D gene (6 bases). Looked up from germline, CDR1 is GTSNPN and CDR2 is SVGIG (reference sequence). V lost 5 bases, J lost 3 bases, and 17 bases lay in between. The length of the CDR3 is 14 residues.

The chain is built from TRBV6-5 and TRBJ1-5; tentatively, D is TRBD1 (5 bases). The germline V gene has CDR1 MNHEY and CDR2 SVGAGI. V was trimmed by 5 bases and J by 5 bases, leaving 10 bases between them. The CDR3 has 13 residues. CDR3 residues: CASSLDSHQPQHF. The CDR3 DNA is TGTGCCAGCAGTCTCGACAGCCATCAGCCCCAGCATTTT.

This clone was seen a handful of times. The J gene is TRBJ2-7, the V gene TRBV11-3; no firm D call. CDR1 is SGHNT, CDR2 YENEEA, per germline. The CDR3 runs 14 residues. The ends were cut back, 0 bases at V and 3 bases at J, with 9 bases in the middle. This chain's CDR3 is CASSLDGRDYEQYF. The CDR3 nucleotides are TGTGCCAGCAGCTTAGATGGGCGCGACTACGAGCAGTACTTC.

The genes are TRBV27 and TRBJ2-7; TRBD1 matches at 7 bases. Germline lookup yields CDR1 MNHEY and CDR2 SMNVEV (reference sequence). The CDR3 is made up of 14 amino acids. V trimming: 5 bases; J trimming: 2 bases; junction bases outside the gene matches: 6. The CDR3 coding sequence is TGTGCCAGCAGTCCCCTGGACAGGACCTACGAGCAGTACTTC. The encoded protein is CASSPLDRTYEQYF.

The chain joins TRBV4-1 to TRBJ2-7, with D perhaps matching TRBD1 (5 bases). There are 15 residues in the CDR3. Germline V gene data show CDR1 as MGHRA and CDR2 as YSYEKL. V dropped 1 base and J dropped 3 bases, with 13 bases sitting between them. Here the CDR3 DNA reads TGCGCCAGCAGCCAAGTTTACCGACAGAACTACGAGCAGTACTTC. Its translation: CASSQVYRQNYEQYF.

This clone was counted only a few times. The V and J genes are TRBV6-5 and TRBJ1-4; D is undetermined. V was cut by 6 bases and J by 2 bases, with 13 bases left in between. The CDR3 spans 15 residues. The germline V gene has CDR1 MNHEY and CDR2 SVGAGI. The CDR3 sequence is CASREGLTTNEKLFF. In DNA form, the CDR3 reads TGTGCCAGCAGGGAGGGCTTGACGACTAATGAAAAACTGTTTTTT.